These T cell receptor beta chains were read from a single sample in a study of T cells in Graves' hyperthyroidism and ophthalmopathy. TCRdb recomputed calls from the multiplex PCR reads with MiXCR, one row per CDR3 protein. The sample lists around 600,000 distinct CDR3 sequences, approximately 14% occurring once. Sequencing input: blood. The receptors were sampled from a woman in her twenties or thirties with Graves' hyperthyroidism. The CDR3 runs from the conserved cysteine through the conserved F or W. A D gene is named only where the DNA matches it firmly. The size of a clone is reported for some rows only, either as once, few or many, or as a class for expanded clones.

cdr3_length	clone_size	d_call	v_call	j_call	cdr3_aa	cdr3_nt
13	NA	NA	TRBV4-3	TRBJ1-2	CASSQDIARGYTF	TGCGCCAGCAGCCAAGACATCGCTCGTGGCTACACCTTC
14	few	NA	TRBV7-2	TRBJ1-2	CASSLGGTPYGYTF	TGTGCCAGCAGCTTAGGAGGGACCCCCTATGGCTACACCTTC
12	few	NA	TRBV18	TRBJ2-2	CASSPPDGELFF	TGTGCCAGCTCACCACCGGACGGGGAGCTGTTTTTT
16	NA	TRBD2	TRBV7-9	TRBJ2-1	CASSPTSGRAPNEQFF	TGTGCCAGCAGCCCGACTAGCGGGAGGGCCCCCAATGAGCAGTTCTTC
14	many	TRBD1	TRBV28	TRBJ1-5	CATGDRGSNQPQHF	TGTGCCACCGGGGACAGGGGGTCAAATCAGCCCCAGCATTTT
15	many	TRBD1	TRBV20-1	TRBJ2-7	CSARDREQGSYEQYF	TGCAGTGCTAGAGATAGGGAACAGGGGTCGTACGAGCAGTACTTC
13	many	NA	TRBV2	TRBJ2-7	CASSRLRSYEQYF	TGTGCCAGCAGCAGACTACGATCCTACGAGCAGTACTTC
15	few	NA	TRBV19	TRBJ2-1	CALEGGRSSYNEQFF	TGTGCCCTAGAGGGGGGCCGAAGCTCCTACAATGAGCAGTTCTTC
13	many	NA	TRBV7-9	TRBJ2-1	CASRPVRGHEQFF	TGTGCCAGCAGACCCGTCCGGGGACATGAGCAGTTCTTC
15	many	NA	TRBV12-3/TRBV12-4	TRBJ2-3	CASSLMEAVTDTQYF	TGTGCCAGCAGTTTAATGGAGGCCGTAACAGATACGCAGTATTTT
17	many	TRBD2	TRBV28	TRBJ2-5	CASSSRLAGVYQETQYF	TGTGCCAGCAGCTCAAGGCTAGCGGGAGTGTACCAAGAGACCCAGTACTTC
15	few	NA	TRBV29-1	TRBJ1-1	CSVEIRRGYSTEAFF	TGCAGCGTTGAAATACGGCGGGGGTATAGTACTGAAGCTTTCTTT
16	few	TRBD2	TRBV7-2	TRBJ2-7	CASSLGSGRAPYEQYF	TGTGCCAGCAGCTTAGGTAGCGGGAGGGCCCCCTACGAGCAGTACTTC
12	many	NA	TRBV2	TRBJ2-3	CASRAGLDTQYF	TGTGCCAGCAGGGCGGGATTGGATACGCAGTATTTT
16	NA	TRBD2	TRBV9	TRBJ2-2	CASSSGLAAHTGELFF	TGTGCCAGCAGCTCCGGACTAGCGGCACACACCGGGGAGCTGTTTTTT
20	NA	TRBD2	TRBV5-1	TRBJ2-6	CASSPQAPGLALSGANVLTF	TGCGCCAGCAGCCCCCAGGCCCCGGGACTAGCGTTGTCTGGGGCCAACGTCCTGACTTTC
16	many	NA	TRBV5-1	TRBJ2-1	CASSSRGGHSYNEQFF	TGCGCCAGCAGCTCGAGGGGTGGTCATTCCTACAATGAGCAGTTCTTC
13	NA	NA	TRBV30	TRBJ2-1	CAWSVPPGGEQFF	TGTGCCTGGAGTGTACCCCCCGGGGGAGAGCAGTTCTTC
15	few	NA	TRBV4-1	TRBJ2-7	CASSQDGNPLSEQYF	TGCGCCAGCAGCCAAGACGGGAACCCCCTAAGCGAGCAGTACTTC
17	NA	NA	TRBV7-9	TRBJ2-2	CASSLDDVSKDTGELFF	TGTGCCAGCAGCTTAGATGACGTGAGTAAGGACACCGGGGAGCTGTTTTTT
13	many	NA	TRBV20-1	TRBJ1-2	CSARTRDVGGYTF	TGCAGTGCTAGAACAAGGGATGTAGGTGGCTACACCTTC
15	NA	TRBD2	TRBV7-9	TRBJ2-3	CASSSTSGLTDTQYF	TGTGCCAGCAGCTCGACTAGCGGCCTCACAGATACGCAGTATTTT
14	many	NA	TRBV7-6	TRBJ2-7	CASSLVQASYEQYF	TGTGCCAGCAGCTTAGTACAGGCCTCCTACGAGCAGTACTTC
15	NA	NA	TRBV24-1	TRBJ2-7	CATSDEATGINEQYF	TGTGCCACCAGTGATGAAGCAACAGGGATCAACGAGCAGTACTTC
10	few	NA	TRBV20-1	TRBJ2-1	CSVRGSVQFF	TGCAGTGTAAGAGGGAGCGTACAGTTCTTC
16	few	NA	TRBV3-1	TRBJ2-2	CASSQVTPANTGELFF	TGTGCCAGCAGCCAAGTAACTCCAGCGAACACCGGGGAGCTGTTTTTT
13	many	NA	TRBV20-1	TRBJ2-3	CSAKTESGDTQYF	TGCAGTGCCAAGACCGAATCGGGAGATACGCAGTATTTT
14	few	NA	TRBV19	TRBJ1-4	CASMRDTRREKLFF	TGTGCCAGTATGCGCGACACCAGGAGGGAAAAACTGTTTTTT
18	few	TRBD2	TRBV4-3	TRBJ2-2	CASSQDQLAGTNTGELFF	TGCGCCAGCAGCCAAGATCAGCTAGCGGGAACGAACACCGGGGAGCTGTTTTTT
19	few	NA	TRBV2	TRBJ1-5	CASSETPRFVAGSNQPQHF	TGTGCCAGCAGTGAAACCCCTCGGTTTGTAGCGGGGAGCAATCAGCCCCAGCATTTT
15	few	TRBD2	TRBV20-1	TRBJ2-5	CSARGLADYQETQYF	TGCAGTGCTAGGGGACTAGCGGATTACCAAGAGACCCAGTACTTC
12	NA	NA	TRBV3-1	TRBJ2-1	CASSPRGLEQFF	TGTGCCAGCAGCCCGCGCGGACTTGAGCAGTTCTTC
17	NA	NA	TRBV6-1	TRBJ2-2	CASRARGPGEFGGELLF	TGTGCCAGCAGAGCCCGGGGGCCAGGGGAATTCGGCGGGGAGCTGCTTTTT
15	many	NA	TRBV5-1	TRBJ1-1	CASSALMAVNTEAFF	TGCGCCAGCAGCGCCCTCATGGCTGTGAACACTGAAGCTTTCTTT
13	many	NA	TRBV6-2/TRBV6-3	TRBJ2-1	CATAQSSYNEQFF	TGTGCCACCGCCCAGAGCTCCTACAATGAGCAGTTCTTC
18	NA	TRBD2	TRBV18	TRBJ2-3	CASSPHANLAGGSDTQYF	TGTGCCAGCTCACCCCACGCAAACCTAGCGGGAGGGTCAGATACGCAGTATTTT
15	many	NA	TRBV2	TRBJ1-5	CASSNDGNSNQPQHF	TGTGCCAGCAGCAATGACGGTAATAGCAATCAGCCCCAGCATTTT
14	NA	NA	TRBV6-1	TRBJ2-3	CASSRDGHSDTQYF	TGTGCCAGCAGTCGGGACGGCCATTCAGATACGCAGTATTTT
16	many	TRBD1	TRBV5-1	TRBJ2-1	CASSFRGQGEGNEQFF	TGCGCCAGCAGCTTTCGAGGACAGGGGGAGGGCAATGAGCAGTTCTTC
15	many	TRBD2	TRBV30	TRBJ2-2	CAWSVAGVDTGELFF	TGTGCCTGGAGTGTAGCGGGAGTCGACACCGGGGAGCTGTTTTTT
18	many	TRBD2	TRBV6-1	TRBJ2-1	CASSEKRGLAGTINEQFF	TGTGCCAGCAGTGAAAAGAGGGGACTAGCGGGGACAATCAATGAGCAGTTCTTC